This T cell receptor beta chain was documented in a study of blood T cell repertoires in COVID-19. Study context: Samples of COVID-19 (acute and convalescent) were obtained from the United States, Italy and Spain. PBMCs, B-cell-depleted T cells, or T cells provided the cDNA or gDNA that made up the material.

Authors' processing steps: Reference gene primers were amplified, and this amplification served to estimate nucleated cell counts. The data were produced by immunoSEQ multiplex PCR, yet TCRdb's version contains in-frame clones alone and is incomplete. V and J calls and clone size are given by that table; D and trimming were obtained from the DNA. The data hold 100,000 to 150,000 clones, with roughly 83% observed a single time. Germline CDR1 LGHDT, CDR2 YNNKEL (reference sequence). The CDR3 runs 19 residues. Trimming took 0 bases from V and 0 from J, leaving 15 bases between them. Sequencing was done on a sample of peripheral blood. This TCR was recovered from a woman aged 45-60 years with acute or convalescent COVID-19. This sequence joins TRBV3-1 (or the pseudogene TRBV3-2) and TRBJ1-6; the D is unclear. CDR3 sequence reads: CASSQDLVRSSSYNSPLHF. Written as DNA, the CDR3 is TGTGCCAGCAGCCAAGATCTTGTAAGGTCTAGCTCCTATAATTCACCCCTCCACTTT.